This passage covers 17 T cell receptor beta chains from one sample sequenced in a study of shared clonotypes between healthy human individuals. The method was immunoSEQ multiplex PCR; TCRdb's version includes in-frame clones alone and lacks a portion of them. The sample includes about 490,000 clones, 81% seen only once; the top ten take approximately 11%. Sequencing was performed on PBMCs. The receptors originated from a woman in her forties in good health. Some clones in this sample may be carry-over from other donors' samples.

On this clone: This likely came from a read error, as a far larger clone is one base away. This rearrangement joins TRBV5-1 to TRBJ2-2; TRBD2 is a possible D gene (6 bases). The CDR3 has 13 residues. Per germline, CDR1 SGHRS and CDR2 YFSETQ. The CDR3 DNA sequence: TGCGCCAGCAGCAGGTTGAACACCGGGGGGCTGTTTTTT. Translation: CASSRLNTGGLFF.

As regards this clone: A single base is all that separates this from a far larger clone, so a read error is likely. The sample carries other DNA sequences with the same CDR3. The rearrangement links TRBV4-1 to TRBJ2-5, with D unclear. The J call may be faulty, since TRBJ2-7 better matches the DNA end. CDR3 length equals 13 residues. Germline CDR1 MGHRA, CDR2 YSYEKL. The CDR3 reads CASSQVGGYEQYF. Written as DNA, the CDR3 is TGCGCCAGCAGCCAAGTGGGTGGCTACGAGCAGTACTTC.

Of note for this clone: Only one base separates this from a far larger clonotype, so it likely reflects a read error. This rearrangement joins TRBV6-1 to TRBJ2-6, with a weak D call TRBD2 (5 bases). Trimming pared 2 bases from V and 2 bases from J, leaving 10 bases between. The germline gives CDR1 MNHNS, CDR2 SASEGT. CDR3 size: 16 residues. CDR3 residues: CASSELDFTGANVLTF. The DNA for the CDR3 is TGTGCCAGCAGTGAATTGGACTTCACTGGGGCCAACGTCCTGACTTTC.

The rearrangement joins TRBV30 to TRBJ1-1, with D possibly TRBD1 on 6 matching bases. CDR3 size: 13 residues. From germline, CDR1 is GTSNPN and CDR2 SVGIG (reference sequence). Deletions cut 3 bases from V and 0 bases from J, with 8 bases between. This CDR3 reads CAWRTGLNTEAFF. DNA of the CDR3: TGTGCCTGGAGGACAGGACTGAACACTGAAGCTTTCTTT. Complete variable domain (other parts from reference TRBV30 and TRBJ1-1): SQTIHQWPATLVQPVGSPLSLECTVEGTSNPNLYWYRQAAGRGLQLLFYSVGIGQISSEVPQNLSASRPQDRQFILSSKKLLLSDSGFYLCAWRTGLNTEAFFGQGTRLTVV.

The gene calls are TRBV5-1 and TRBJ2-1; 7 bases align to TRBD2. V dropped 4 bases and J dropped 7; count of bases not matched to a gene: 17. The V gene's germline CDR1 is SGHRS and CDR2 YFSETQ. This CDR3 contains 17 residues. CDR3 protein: CASSGTRGGGPGNEQFF. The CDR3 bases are TGCGCCAGCAGCGGAACCCGCGGGGGAGGGCCCGGGAATGAGCAGTTCTTC.

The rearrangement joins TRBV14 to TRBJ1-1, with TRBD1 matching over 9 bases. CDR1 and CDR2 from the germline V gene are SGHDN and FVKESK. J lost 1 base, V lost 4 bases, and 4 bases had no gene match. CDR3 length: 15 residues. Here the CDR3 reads CASSRYRGRNTEAFF. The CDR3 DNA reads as TGTGCCAGCAGCCGCTACAGGGGGCGGAACACTGAAGCTTTCTTT.

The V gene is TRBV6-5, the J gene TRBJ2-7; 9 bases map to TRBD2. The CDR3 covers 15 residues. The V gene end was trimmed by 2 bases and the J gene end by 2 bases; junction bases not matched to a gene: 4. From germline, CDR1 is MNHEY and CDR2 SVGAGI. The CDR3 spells CASSYGREGTYEQYF. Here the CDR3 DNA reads TGTGCCAGCAGTTACGGGCGGGAGGGGACCTACGAGCAGTACTTC.

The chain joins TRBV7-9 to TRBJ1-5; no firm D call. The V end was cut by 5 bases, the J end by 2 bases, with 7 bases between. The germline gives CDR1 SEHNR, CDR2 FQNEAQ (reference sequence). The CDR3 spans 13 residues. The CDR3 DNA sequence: TGTGCCAGCAGCGTTAGTGGCAATCAGCCCCAGCATTTT. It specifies CASSVSGNQPQHF.

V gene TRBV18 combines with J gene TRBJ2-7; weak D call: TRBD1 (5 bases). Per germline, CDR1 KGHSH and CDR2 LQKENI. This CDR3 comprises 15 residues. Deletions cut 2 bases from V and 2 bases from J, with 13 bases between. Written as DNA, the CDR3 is TGTGCCAGCTCACCAACCGACAGCTTACCCTACGAGCAGTACTTC. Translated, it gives CASSPTDSLPYEQYF.

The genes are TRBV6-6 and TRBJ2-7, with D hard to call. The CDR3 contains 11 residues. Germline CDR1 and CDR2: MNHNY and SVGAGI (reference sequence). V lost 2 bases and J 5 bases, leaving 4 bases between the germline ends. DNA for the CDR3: TGTGCCAGCAGTTACCTTAACGAGCAGTACTTC. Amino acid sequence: CASSYLNEQYF.

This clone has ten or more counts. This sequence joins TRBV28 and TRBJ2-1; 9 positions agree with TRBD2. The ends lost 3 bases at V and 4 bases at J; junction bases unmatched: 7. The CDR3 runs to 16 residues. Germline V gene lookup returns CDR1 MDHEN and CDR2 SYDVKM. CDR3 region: CASSFGSSGVYNEQFF. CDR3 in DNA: TGTGCCAGCAGTTTTGGCTCTAGCGGGGTGTACAATGAGCAGTTCTTC.

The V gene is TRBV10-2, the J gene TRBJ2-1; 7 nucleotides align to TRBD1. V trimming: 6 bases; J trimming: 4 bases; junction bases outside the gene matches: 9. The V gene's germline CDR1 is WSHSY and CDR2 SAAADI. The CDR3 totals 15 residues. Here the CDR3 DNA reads TGCGCCAGCAGCACCGGGACAGTCTTGTACAATGAGCAGTTCTTC. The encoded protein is CASSTGTVLYNEQFF.

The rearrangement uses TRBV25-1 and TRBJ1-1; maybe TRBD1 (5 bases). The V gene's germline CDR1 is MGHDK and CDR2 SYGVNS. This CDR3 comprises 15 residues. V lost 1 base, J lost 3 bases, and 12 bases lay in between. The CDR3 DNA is TGTGCCAGCAGTGAATTCGAGGGGTCGTACACTGAAGCTTTCTTT. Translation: CASSEFEGSYTEAFF.

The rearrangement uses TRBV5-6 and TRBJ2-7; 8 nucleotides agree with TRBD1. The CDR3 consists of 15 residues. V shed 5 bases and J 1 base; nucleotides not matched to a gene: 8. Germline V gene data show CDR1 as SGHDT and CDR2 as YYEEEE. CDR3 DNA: TGTGCCAGCAGGATGGACAGGGCGGGATCCTACGAGCAGTACTTC. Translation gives CASRMDRAGSYEQYF.

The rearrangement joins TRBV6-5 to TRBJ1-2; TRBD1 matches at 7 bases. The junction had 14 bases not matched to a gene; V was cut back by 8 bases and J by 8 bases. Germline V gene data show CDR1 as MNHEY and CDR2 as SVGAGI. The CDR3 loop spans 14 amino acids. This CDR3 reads CASRQRQGGVGYTF. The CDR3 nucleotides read TGTGCCAGCCGTCAGAGACAGGGCGGAGTAGGCTACACCTTC.

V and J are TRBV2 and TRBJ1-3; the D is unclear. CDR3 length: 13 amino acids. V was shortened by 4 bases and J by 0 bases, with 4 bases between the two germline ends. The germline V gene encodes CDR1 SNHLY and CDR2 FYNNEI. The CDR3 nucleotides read TGTGCCAGCAGTGCTGACTCTGGAAACACCATATATTTT. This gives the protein CASSADSGNTIYF.

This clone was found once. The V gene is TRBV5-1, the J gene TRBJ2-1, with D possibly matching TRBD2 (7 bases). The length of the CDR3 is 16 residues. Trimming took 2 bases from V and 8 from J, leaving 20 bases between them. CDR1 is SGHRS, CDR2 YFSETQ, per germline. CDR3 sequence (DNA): TGCGCCAGCAGCTTAGGGGGGGACTCAAGGCTCGATGAGCAGTTCTTC. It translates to CASSLGGDSRLDEQFF.